The T cell receptor (beta chain) under discussion was sequenced for a study of cytomegalovirus exposure and HLA in healthy donors. Study summary: The approximately 120 validation repertoires matched the approximately 700 first-cohort repertoires in platform, a later analysis reported. Broader study findings: CMV antigen specificity was confirmed in vitro for a few CMV-associated chains. For most TCR sequences rarity was the rule, although some public TCRs occurred in many donors.

Sequencing was performed with immunoSEQ multiplex PCR; in TCRdb, only in-frame clones are kept and a portion is missing. This sample yields around 93,000 clones, of which approximately 81% are seen a single time; about 20% belongs to the top ten. This clone was counted ten times or more. Its specificity is unknown. The donors formed part of the roughly 120-subject validation cohort, distinct from the approximately 670-subject first cohort. V dropped 1 base and J dropped 0 bases, with 7 bases sitting between them. The CDR3 is 14 amino acids. Germline V lookup: CDR1 SGHAT, CDR2 FQNNGV. Source material: PBMCs. This sequence originates from a man aged 18 to 30 in good health and CMV-seropositive. The rearrangement links TRBV11-2 to TRBJ2-7; D may be TRBD1 (5 bases). The CDR3 spells CASSLAGHSYEQYV. CDR3 coding DNA: TGTGCCAGCAGCTTAGCAGGGCACTCCTACGAGCAGTACGTC.